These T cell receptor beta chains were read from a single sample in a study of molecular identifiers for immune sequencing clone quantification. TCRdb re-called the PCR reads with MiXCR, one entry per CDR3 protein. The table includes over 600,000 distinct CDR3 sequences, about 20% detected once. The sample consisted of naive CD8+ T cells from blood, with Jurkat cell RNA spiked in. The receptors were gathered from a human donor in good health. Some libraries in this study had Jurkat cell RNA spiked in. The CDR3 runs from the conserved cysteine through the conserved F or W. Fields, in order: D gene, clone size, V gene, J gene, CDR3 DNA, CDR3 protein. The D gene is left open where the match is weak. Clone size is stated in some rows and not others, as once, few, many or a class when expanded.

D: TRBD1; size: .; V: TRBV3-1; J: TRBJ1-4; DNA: TGTGCCAGCAGCCAGAAAACAGGGGTTGAAAAACTGTTTTTT; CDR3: CASSQKTGVEKLFF
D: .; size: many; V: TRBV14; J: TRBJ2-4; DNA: TGTGCCAGCAGCCACGGAAACATTCAGTACTTC; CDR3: CASSHGNIQYF
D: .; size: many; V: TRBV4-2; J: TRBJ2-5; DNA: TGTGCCAGCAGCCAAGGACAGTTCCAAGAGACCCAGTACTTC; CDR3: CASSQGQFQETQYF
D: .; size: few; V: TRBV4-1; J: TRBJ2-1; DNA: TGCGCCAGCAGCCGACTTGGCCAGGGGTTGGAGGGTGAGCAGTTCTTC; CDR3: CASSRLGQGLEGEQFF
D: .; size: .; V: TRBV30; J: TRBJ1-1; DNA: TGTGCCTGGAGGGCACCCACCTTCCGGGACGGGTACACTGGAGCTTTCTTT; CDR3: CAWRAPTFRDGYTGAFF
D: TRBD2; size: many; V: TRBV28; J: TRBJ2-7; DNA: TGTGCCAGCAGTCCCACTAGCGTCTCCTACGAGCAGTACTTC; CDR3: CASSPTSVSYEQYF
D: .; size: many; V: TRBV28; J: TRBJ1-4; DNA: TGTGCCACCCAGTTTAATAGCCTTAATGAAAAACTGTTTTTT; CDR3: CATQFNSLNEKLFF
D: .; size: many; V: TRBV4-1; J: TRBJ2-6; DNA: TGCGCCAGCAGCCAAGTTAACCCTGGGGCCAACGTCCTGACTTTC; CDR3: CASSQVNPGANVLTF
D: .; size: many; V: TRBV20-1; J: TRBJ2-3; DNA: TGCAGTGCCTCAGACTTCTCCGGAGATACGCAGTATTTT; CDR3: CSASDFSGDTQYF
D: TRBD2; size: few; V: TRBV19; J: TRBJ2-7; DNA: TGTGCCAGTAGTAATGGTGTTAGCGGGACCTACGAGCAGTACTTC; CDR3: CASSNGVSGTYEQYF
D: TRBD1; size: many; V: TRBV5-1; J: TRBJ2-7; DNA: TGCGCCAGCAGCTTACGGACAGGGATAACCTACGAGCAGTACTTC; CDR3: CASSLRTGITYEQYF
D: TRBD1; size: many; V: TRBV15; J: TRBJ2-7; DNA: TGTGCCACCAGCATACAACCGGGACAGGGGATGGGCGAGCAGTACTTC; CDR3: CATSIQPGQGMGEQYF
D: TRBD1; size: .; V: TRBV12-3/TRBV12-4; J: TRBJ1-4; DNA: TGTGCCAGCAGTACCTCGGGACAGAATGAAAAACTGTTTTTT; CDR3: CASSTSGQNEKLFF
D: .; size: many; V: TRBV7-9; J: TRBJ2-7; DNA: TGTGCCAGCAGCTCCGGGACACCCGTCAGCTCCTACGAGCAGTACTTC; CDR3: CASSSGTPVSSYEQYF
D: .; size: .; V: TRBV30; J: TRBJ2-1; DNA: TGTGCCGAGGCTGGAAGGGAGCAGGGGTCCTACAATGAGCAGTTCTTC; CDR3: CAEAGREQGSYNEQFF
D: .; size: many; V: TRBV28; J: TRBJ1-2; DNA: TGTGCCAGCAGTTTCGCGCAGGCACACTATGGCTACACCTTC; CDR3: CASSFAQAHYGYTF
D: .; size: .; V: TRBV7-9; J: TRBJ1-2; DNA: TGTGCCAGCAGTACTACAGGCAACTATGGCTACACCTTC; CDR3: CASSTTGNYGYTF
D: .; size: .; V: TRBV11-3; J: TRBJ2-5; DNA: TGTGCCAGCAGCCAACGACTGGAGGAGGCCCAGTACTTC; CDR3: CASSQRLEEAQYF
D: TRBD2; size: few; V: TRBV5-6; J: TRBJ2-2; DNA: TGTGCCAGCAGCTTGGGAGCGGGAGGCACCGGGGAGCTGTTTTTT; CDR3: CASSLGAGGTGELFF
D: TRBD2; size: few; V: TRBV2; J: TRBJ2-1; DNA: TGTGCCACTAGCGGGGGGGGCCGCCTGCAGTTCTTC; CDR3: CATSGGGRLQFF
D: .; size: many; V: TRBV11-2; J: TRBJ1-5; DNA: TGTGCCAGCAGCCCAGGTCCGGGCCAGGCAGTAAATCAGCCCCAGCATTTT; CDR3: CASSPGPGQAVNQPQHF
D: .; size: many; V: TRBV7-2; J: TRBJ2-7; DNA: TGTGCCAGCAGCTTAGGCCTCAGGGGTCACGAGCAGTACTTC; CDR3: CASSLGLRGHEQYF
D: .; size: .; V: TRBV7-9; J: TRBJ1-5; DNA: TGCGCCAGCATCCTCCAAAATCAGCCCCAGCATTTT; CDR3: CASILQNQPQHF
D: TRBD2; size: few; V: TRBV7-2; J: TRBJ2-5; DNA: TGTGCCAGCAGCTTAGCCGGCCTCGGCGGGAGAGGAGAGACCCAGTACTTC; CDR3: CASSLAGLGGRGETQYF
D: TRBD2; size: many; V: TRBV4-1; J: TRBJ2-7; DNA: TGCGCCAGCAGCCAAGATCAGGGACTAGCCTACGAGCAGTACTTC; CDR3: CASSQDQGLAYEQYF
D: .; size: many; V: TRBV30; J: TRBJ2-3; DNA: TGTGCCTGGGGTGGGGGGCCGGGAGATACGCAGTATTTT; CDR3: CAWGGGPGDTQYF
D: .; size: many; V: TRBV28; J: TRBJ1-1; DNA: TGTGCCAGCAGTTTTTCCCAAGACAAATTGAACACTGAAGCTTTCTTT; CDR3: CASSFSQDKLNTEAFF
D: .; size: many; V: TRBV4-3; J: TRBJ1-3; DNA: TGCGCCAGCAGCCAAGACGCAGAGTTTCCCATATATTTT; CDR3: CASSQDAEFPIYF
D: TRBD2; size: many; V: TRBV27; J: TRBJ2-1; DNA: TGTGCCAGCAGAAATCTACTAGCGGGTCCCTACAATGAGCAGTTCTTC; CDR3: CASRNLLAGPYNEQFF
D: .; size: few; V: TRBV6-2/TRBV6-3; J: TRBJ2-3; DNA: TGTGCCAGCAGTTCTGTCAGTCACACAGATACGCAGTATTTT; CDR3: CASSSVSHTDTQYF
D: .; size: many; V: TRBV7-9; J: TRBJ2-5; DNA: TGTGCCAGCAGCTTGGATCTAGCCTGGGAGACCCAGTACTTC; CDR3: CASSLDLAWETQYF
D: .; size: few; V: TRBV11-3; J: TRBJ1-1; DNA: TGTGCCAGCAGCCCCAAGCACGGTTCTGAAGCTTTCTTT; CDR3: CASSPKHGSEAFF
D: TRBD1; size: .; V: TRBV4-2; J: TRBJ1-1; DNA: TGTGCCAGCAGCCAAGAACAGGGGGCGATTCTGTCTGAAGCTTTCTTT; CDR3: CASSQEQGAILSEAFF
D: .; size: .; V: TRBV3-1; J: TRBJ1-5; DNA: TGTGCCAGCAGCCAGGGGACCGTGAGCAATCAGCCCCAGCATTTT; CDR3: CASSQGTVSNQPQHF
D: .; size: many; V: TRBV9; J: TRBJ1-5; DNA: TGTGCCAGCAGCGTAGCTGCGGGGAATCAGCCCCAGCATTTT; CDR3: CASSVAAGNQPQHF
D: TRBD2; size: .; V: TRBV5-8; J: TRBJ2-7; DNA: TGTGCCAGCAGCTTCGGAGCGGGAGGCTACGGGCAGTACTTC; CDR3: CASSFGAGGYGQYF
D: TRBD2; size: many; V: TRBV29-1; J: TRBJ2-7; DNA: TGCAGCGCCCGGGGGGGCCAGTCCTACGAGCAGTACTTC; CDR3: CSARGGQSYEQYF
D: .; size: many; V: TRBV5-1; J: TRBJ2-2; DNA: TGCGCCAGCAGCCGACTAGACAGGGCGGTTTCGGCCGGGGAGCTGTTTTTT; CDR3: CASSRLDRAVSAGELFF
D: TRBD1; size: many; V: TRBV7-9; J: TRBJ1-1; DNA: TGTGCCAGCAGCCCACCGCAGGGGGCGCGTCACACTGAAGCTTTCTTT; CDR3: CASSPPQGARHTEAFF
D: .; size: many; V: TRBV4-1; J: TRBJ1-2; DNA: TGCGCCAGCAGTGAGGGCCGGGTGGGGAACTATGGCTACACCTTC; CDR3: CASSEGRVGNYGYTF
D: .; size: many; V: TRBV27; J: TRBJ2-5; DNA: TGTGCCAGCAGTTTGGCACTAGCCCACGCGGAGACCCAGTACTTC; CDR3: CASSLALAHAETQYF
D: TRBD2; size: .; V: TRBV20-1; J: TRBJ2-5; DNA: TGCAGTGCTAGAGATCTTTCTCTCTTTTCTGCGGGAGCGTTTCAAGAGACCCAGTACTTC; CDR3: CSARDLSLFSAGAFQETQYF
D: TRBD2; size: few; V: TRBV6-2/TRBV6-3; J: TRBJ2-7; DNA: TGTGCCAGCAGTTACGGGACTAGAATGGAGCAGTACTTC; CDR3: CASSYGTRMEQYF
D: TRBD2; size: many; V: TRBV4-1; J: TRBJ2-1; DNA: TGCGCCAGCAGCCCAATACTAGCGGGGGGTTATGAGCAGTTCTTC; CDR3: CASSPILAGGYEQFF
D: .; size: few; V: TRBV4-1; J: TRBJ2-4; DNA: TGCGCCAGCAGCCAAGAAGAAACATCACTCCATCGAAACATTCAGTACTTC; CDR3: CASSQEETSLHRNIQYF
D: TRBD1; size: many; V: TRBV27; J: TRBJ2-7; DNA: TGTGCCAGCAGTTTCCAGGGGGCCCTCGACGAGCAGTACTTC; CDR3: CASSFQGALDEQYF
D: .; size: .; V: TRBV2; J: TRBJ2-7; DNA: TGTGCCAGCATGGAAGGGGTACTACCCTACGAGCAGTACTTC; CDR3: CASMEGVLPYEQYF
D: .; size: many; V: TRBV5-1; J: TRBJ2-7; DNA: TGCGCCAGCAGCTTGGCGTCAGGGGAATACGAGCAGTACTTC; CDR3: CASSLASGEYEQYF
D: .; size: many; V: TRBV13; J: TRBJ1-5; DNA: TGTGCCAGCAGTCTTCGGGGGGCGGGACAGCCCCAGCATTTT; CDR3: CASSLRGAGQPQHF
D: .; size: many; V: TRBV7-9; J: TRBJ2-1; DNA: TGTGCCAGCAGCTTAGGGGGGGTCGATGAGCAGTTCTTC; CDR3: CASSLGGVDEQFF
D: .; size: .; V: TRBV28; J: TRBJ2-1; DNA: TGTGCCAGTTTAAAATGGGGGTACAATGAGCAGTTCTTC; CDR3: CASLKWGYNEQFF
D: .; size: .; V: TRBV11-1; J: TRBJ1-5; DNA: TGTGCCAGCAGCTTAGGGGCCGACAACACAGATACGCAGCATTTT; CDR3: CASSLGADNTDTQHF
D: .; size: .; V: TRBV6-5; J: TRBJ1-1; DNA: TGTGCCAGCTACCAAGCCTACACTGAAGCTTTCTTT; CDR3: CASYQAYTEAFF
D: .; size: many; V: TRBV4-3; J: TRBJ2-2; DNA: TGCGCCAGCAGCCAAGACAAGTTCACCGGGGAGCTGTTTTTT; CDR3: CASSQDKFTGELFF
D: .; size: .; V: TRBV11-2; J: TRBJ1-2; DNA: TGTGCCAGCAGCTCGGACCGTTTACAGGGAGCTAACTATGGCTACACCTTC; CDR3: CASSSDRLQGANYGYTF